This T cell receptor beta chain was observed in a study of shared clonotypes between healthy human individuals. A note on this clone: The antigen is unknown. The junction departs from germline at one end; a sequencing error may be responsible.

The CDR3 runs 14 residues. CDR1 SGHTA and CDR2 FQGNSA come from the germline V gene. TCRdb's table, derived via immunoSEQ multiplex PCR, lists solely in-frame clones and lacks some. The table lists more than 2,000,000 clones, approximately 95% of them singletons, with 0.39% in the top ten. Regarding the study as a whole: Naive CD4 clonotypes were shared across a few donors at roughly 5.5%.

The gene calls are TRBV7-2 and TRBJ2-2; 9 nucleotides align to TRBD2. The sequencing sample was made of naive CD4+ T cells from PBMCs. Described subset: CD45RA+ positively selected. The receptor's source is a man between 18 and 29 years old in good health. Some clones in this sample may be carry-over from other donors' samples. The CDR3 is CASSLAGNTGELFF. The CDR3 DNA reads as TGTGCCAGCAGCCTAGCGGGAAACACCGGGGAGCTGTTTTTT.